This TCR beta chain was recorded in a study of blood T cells in healthy people across ages. A minimum of 6 million PBMCs was isolated per sample. The second PCR ran about 6 to 12 cycles with a sample-barcoded 5' primer and J-beta primers. The authors tagged each cDNA molecule using a template-switch adaptor with 12 random nucleotides. From the 5' RACE reads, TCRdb called clonotypes with MiXCR, one entry per CDR3 protein. This table has 1,300,000 or so distinct CDR3 sequences, approximately 59% appearing once. This CDR3 is 19 amino acids long. Trimming took 0 bases from V and 6 from J; bases not matched to a gene: 16. Germline CDR1 and CDR2: SGHVS and FNYEAQ. Whole-study results and caveats: Diversity of TCR beta correlated strongly with naive T cell percentage.

Details on this clonotype: The target antigen is unknown.

The chain uses TRBV7-6 and TRBJ2-1, with TRBD2 identical over 8 bases. The TCR originated in a man aged 18-30 years in good health. The sample consisted of blood. The CDR3 sequence is CASSLATNPLSGRSNEQFF. CDR3 DNA: TGTGCCAGCAGCTTAGCGACAAATCCTCTGAGCGGGAGAAGCAATGAGCAGTTCTTC. The variable domain in full, completed from reference TRBV7-6 and TRBJ2-1, reads GAGVSQSPRYKVTKRGQDVALRCDPISGHVSLYWYRQALGQGPEFLTYFNYEAQQDKSGLPNDRFSAERPEGSISTLTIQRTEQRDSAMYRCASSLATNPLSGRSNEQFFGPGTRLTVL.